This TCR beta chain came from a study of blood T cell repertoires in COVID-19 (dated by TCRdb to about 2020). Background for the entire study: The collaborator samples originated in the United States, Italy and Spain and spanned the acute and convalescent phases of COVID-19. The material from the prospective study consisted of cDNA or gDNA derived from T cells, B-cell-depleted T cells, or PBMCs. The dataset comprised deeply sampled blood TCRbeta repertoires from subjects exposed to, actively infected with, or recovered from COVID-19. The repertoires were made available in a free public database intended to serve as a resource for research on the immune response to SARS-CoV-2. Samples came from the ongoing ImmuneRACE study (first 160 participants) plus 1,254 subjects from 6 global collaborators. Sample metadata almost always included a de-identified subject ID, COVID-19 status, age in years and sex. HLA class I and class II types, where available, came from metadata supplied by the sample provider rather than from assay-based typing. Here is what the overall study found, with its caveats: Clinical and demographic metadata were provided uncurated, with the amount varying by source and participant.

The CDR3 covers 13 residues, taking in both the cysteine and the phenylalanine. Only the CDR3 DNA stays, 39 bases, in frame from base 1. Per the germline V gene, MNHNS is the CDR1 and SASEGT is the CDR2. V and J are truncated by 0 bases and 13 bases respectively, leaving an intervening sequence of 15 bases. TCRbeta CDR3 regions were amplified from genomic DNA using the immunoSEQ Assay, a bias-controlled multiplex PCR. Per the source publication's procedure: Nucleated cell counts per sample were estimated from amplification of reference gene primers within the assay. To quantify the absolute abundance of each unique TCRbeta CDR3 rearrangement, sequence reads were collapsed and filtered. For each sample, productive Simpson clonality was calculated as the square root of Simpson's diversity index across productive rearrangements. Entries here come from immuneACCESS through TCRdb and include only in-frame sequences with V and J called. Some clones fail to appear in such tables; in the studies checked, an unresolved V gene covers under half of the shortfall, and the cause of the remainder is unknown. V and J calls and clone size come straight from that table; D and trimming were deduced from the DNA. A total of about 94,000 clones appear in this sample, 65% to 85% of them only once. Of the sample, about 6.3% falls within the top ten clones.

As for this clone: The antigen it binds to is not known. It has no much larger one-base neighbor in the sample; base qualities were not kept.

Whole blood was collected in K2EDTA tubes by collaborating institutions according to the institutions' own protocols. For TCRbeta analysis, collaborator samples were shipped as frozen whole blood, as isolated PBMCs, or as DNA extracted from either sample type. The clonotype originates from a man aged 55-75 years with acute or convalescent COVID-19. The chain uses TRBV6-1 and TRBJ1-2, with no D gene named confidently. Sequenced sample: peripheral blood. The DNA sequence follows: TGTGCCAGCAGTGAAGCAAGGGAGGGTTTACGCACCTTC. It encodes CASSEAREGLRTF.